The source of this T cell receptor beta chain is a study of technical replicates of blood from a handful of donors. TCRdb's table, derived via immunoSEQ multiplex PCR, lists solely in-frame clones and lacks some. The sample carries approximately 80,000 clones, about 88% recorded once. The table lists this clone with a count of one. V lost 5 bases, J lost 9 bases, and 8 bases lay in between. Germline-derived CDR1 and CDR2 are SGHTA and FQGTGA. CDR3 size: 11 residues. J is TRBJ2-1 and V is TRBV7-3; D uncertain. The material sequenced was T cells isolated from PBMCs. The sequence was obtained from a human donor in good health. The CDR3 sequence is CASSNEVEQFF. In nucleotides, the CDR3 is TGTGCCAGCAGCAATGAGGTTGAGCAGTTCTTC.